A selection of T cell receptor beta chains follows, all from one sample in a study of T cells in Graves' hyperthyroidism and ophthalmopathy. TCRdb recomputed calls from the multiplex PCR reads with MiXCR, one row per CDR3 protein. The data hold more than 150,000 distinct CDR3 sequences, with about a sixth observed a single time. Sequencing was carried out using blood. These receptors originate from a woman between 50 and 59 years old with Graves' hyperthyroidism. The CDR3 runs from the conserved cysteine through the conserved F or W. The order of the fields is D gene, V gene, J gene, clone size, CDR3 DNA, CDR3 protein. The D gene is left open where the match is weak. Size tells how often a clone was seen (once, few, many) or the class of an expanded clone, and some rows leave it out.

d_gene: TRBD1
v_gene: TRBV20-1
j_gene: TRBJ1-5
abundance: many
CDR3nt: TGCAGTGCCACGGGACAGGGGCAGCCCCAGCATTTT
CDR3aa: CSATGQGQPQHF

d_gene: -
v_gene: TRBV15
j_gene: TRBJ1-5
abundance: many
CDR3nt: TGTGCCACCAGCATAGAGGTGAGCAATCAGCCCCAGCATTTT
CDR3aa: CATSIEVSNQPQHF

d_gene: TRBD1
v_gene: TRBV7-2
j_gene: TRBJ2-1
abundance: many
CDR3nt: TGTGCCAGCAGCTCTTATTCCGGGACAGGGAATGAGCAGTTCTTC
CDR3aa: CASSSYSGTGNEQFF

d_gene: -
v_gene: TRBV5-1
j_gene: TRBJ1-1
abundance: many
CDR3nt: TGCGCCAGCAGCTTGGCAGCGGGGGCCACTGAAGCTTTCTTT
CDR3aa: CASSLAAGATEAFF

d_gene: TRBD2
v_gene: TRBV7-9
j_gene: TRBJ2-1
abundance: -
CDR3nt: TGTGCCAGCACCGTTCTGGGACTAGCGGGAGGGACCTCCTACAATGAGCAGTTCTTC
CDR3aa: CASTVLGLAGGTSYNEQFF

d_gene: TRBD1
v_gene: TRBV5-4
j_gene: TRBJ1-1
abundance: -
CDR3nt: TGTGCCAGCAGCTTGGATGGGACAGTTAACCCGAACACTGAAGCTTTCTTT
CDR3aa: CASSLDGTVNPNTEAFF

d_gene: -
v_gene: TRBV28
j_gene: TRBJ2-1
abundance: many
CDR3nt: TGTGCCAGCAGCTATGGCAACCGACACACCTACAATGAGCAGTTCTTC
CDR3aa: CASSYGNRHTYNEQFF

d_gene: -
v_gene: TRBV6-1
j_gene: TRBJ1-1
abundance: many
CDR3nt: TGTGCCAGCAGTGAATCTAACACTGAAGCTTTCTTT
CDR3aa: CASSESNTEAFF

d_gene: -
v_gene: TRBV7-2
j_gene: TRBJ2-7
abundance: -
CDR3nt: TGTGCCAGCAGCGAATACTACGAGCAGTACTTC
CDR3aa: CASSEYYEQYF

d_gene: -
v_gene: TRBV10-1
j_gene: TRBJ1-5
abundance: many
CDR3nt: TGCGCCAGCCCTGACGAAAATAGCAATCAGCCCCAGCATTTT
CDR3aa: CASPDENSNQPQHF

d_gene: TRBD1
v_gene: TRBV7-8
j_gene: TRBJ2-5
abundance: many
CDR3nt: TGTGCCAGCAGCAACAGGGGTCGAGAGACCCAGTACTTC
CDR3aa: CASSNRGRETQYF

d_gene: -
v_gene: TRBV29-1
j_gene: TRBJ1-2
abundance: few
CDR3nt: TGCAGCGTTGAAGTGGACCGTAACTATGGCTACACCTTC
CDR3aa: CSVEVDRNYGYTF